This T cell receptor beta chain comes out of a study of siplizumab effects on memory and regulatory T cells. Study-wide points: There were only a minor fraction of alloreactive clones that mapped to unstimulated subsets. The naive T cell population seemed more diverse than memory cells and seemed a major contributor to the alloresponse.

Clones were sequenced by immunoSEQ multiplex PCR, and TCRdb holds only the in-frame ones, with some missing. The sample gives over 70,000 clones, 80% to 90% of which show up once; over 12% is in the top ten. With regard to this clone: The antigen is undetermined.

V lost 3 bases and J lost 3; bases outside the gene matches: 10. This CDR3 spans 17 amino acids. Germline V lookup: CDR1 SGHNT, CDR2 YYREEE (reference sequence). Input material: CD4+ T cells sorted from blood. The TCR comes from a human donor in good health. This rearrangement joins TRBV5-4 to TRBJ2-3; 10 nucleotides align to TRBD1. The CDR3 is CASSSPWTGGMTDTQYF. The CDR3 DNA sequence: TGTGCCAGCAGCTCACCCTGGACAGGGGGTATGACAGATACGCAGTATTTT.